This TCR beta chain was documented in a study of T cell repertoires in cytomegalovirus infection. After removal of 3 bases from V and 5 bases from J, the junction contained 16 bases not matched to a gene. The CDR3 is 17 amino acids. Germline V gives CDR1 SGHTA, CDR2 FQGNSA. TCRdb independently ran MiXCR on the reads; one entry per CDR3 protein. The top ten hold 8.7% of the sample, which has 300,000 to 400,000 distinct CDR3 sequences, roughly 20% seen once. The sample was PBMCs. This TCR derives from a human donor in good health (CMV status not recorded). Some clones in this sample may be carry-over from other donors' samples. The V call is TRBV7-2, the J call TRBJ2-7, with 7 bases matching TRBD2. CDR3 nucleotide sequence: TGTGCCAGCAGCTTCCCTGGGACTACCCGCCATTATGACGAGCAGTACTTC. Its protein is CASSFPGTTRHYDEQYF.